The rows below give T cell receptor beta chains drawn from one sample of a study of shared clonotypes between healthy human individuals. This table comes from immunoSEQ multiplex PCR, and its TCRdb copy is limited to in-frame clones, with some not included. The table includes hundreds of thousands of clones, approximately 79% detected once. The sample taken for sequencing was memory CD4+ T cells sorted from blood. These receptors came from a woman in her twenties or thirties in good health. Each CDR3 is given with its conserved first and last residue. The D gene is left open where the match is weak. Clone size, where shown, is once, few, many, or a class for clones that have expanded.

j_gene | v_gene | abundance | d_gene | CDR3aa | CDR3nt
TRBJ2-7 | TRBV28 | - | - | CASSSTQPGHYEQYF | TGTGCCAGCAGTTCCACTCAACCAGGCCACTACGAGCAGTACTTC
TRBJ2-7 | TRBV28 | - | TRBD2 | CASSFTLVAGGTYEQYF | TGTGCCAGCAGTTTTACGTTGGTAGCGGGAGGTACCTACGAGCAGTACTTC
TRBJ2-7 | TRBV30 | - | TRBD2 | CAWSRGSNSEQYF | TGTGCCTGGAGTCGCGGGAGCAACTCCGAGCAGTACTTC
TRBJ2-7 | TRBV28 | - | - | CATKGGYEQYF | TGTGCCACCAAGGGGGGCTACGAGCAGTACTTC
TRBJ2-7 | TRBV2 | - | - | CASSGQMGYEQYF | TGTGCCAGCAGTGGACAAATGGGCTACGAGCAGTACTTC
TRBJ1-2 | TRBV20-1 | - | - | CSAPARGYTF | TGCAGTGCTCCCGCACGGGGCTACACCTTC
TRBJ2-2 | TRBV5-1 | - | - | CASSLGGETGELFF | TGCGCCAGCAGCCTGGGGGGCGAGACCGGGGAGCTGTTTTTT
TRBJ2-1 | TRBV28 | - | TRBD2 | CATSGTSGSSSYNEQFF | TGTGCCACCAGCGGGACTAGCGGGAGTTCTTCCTACAATGAGCAGTTCTTC
TRBJ1-2 | TRBV28 | - | - | CASSKRDGRTYGYTF | TGTGCCAGCAGTAAAAGGGACGGTCGAACTTATGGCTACACCTTC
TRBJ1-1 | TRBV10-3 | - | - | CAISESTLPAFF | TGTGCCATCAGTGAGTCGACTTTACCAGCTTTCTTT
TRBJ2-1 | TRBV25-1 | - | TRBD2 | CASGEISGRALSYNEQFF | TGTGCCAGCGGAGAGATTAGCGGGAGGGCATTATCCTACAATGAGCAGTTCTTC
TRBJ1-4 | TRBV19 | - | - | CASSPTNGRDEKLFF | TGTGCCAGTAGTCCCACTAACGGGCGGGATGAAAAACTGTTTTTT
TRBJ1-1 | TRBV30 | - | - | CAWSVRPNTEAFF | TGTGCCTGGAGTGTTAGACCGAACACTGAAGCTTTCTTT
TRBJ1-2 | TRBV5-4 | - | TRBD1 | CASSLWNRGPGGGYTF | TGTGCCAGCAGCTTGTGGAATAGGGGCCCAGGGGGAGGCTACACCTTC
TRBJ1-1 | TRBV6-5 | - | - | CASSYTDSYTEAFF | TGTGCCAGCAGTTACACGGACAGTTACACTGAAGCTTTCTTT
TRBJ2-3 | TRBV4-2 | - | TRBD2 | CASSQDGLAGARDTQYF | TGTGCCAGCAGCCAAGATGGGCTAGCGGGAGCCCGAGATACGCAGTATTTT
TRBJ1-3 | TRBV27 | once | TRBD1 | CASIPTGEGSGNTIYF | TGTGCCAGCATCCCCACAGGGGAAGGTTCTGGAAACACCATATATTTT
TRBJ2-1 | TRBV23-1 | - | TRBD2 | CASSQSRGRTYNEQFF | TGCGCCAGCAGTCAATCGCGCGGGAGGACCTACAATGAGCAGTTCTTC
TRBJ1-3 | TRBV11-3 | - | - | CASSLDSGRSGNTIYF | TGTGCCAGCAGCTTAGATTCCGGCAGATCTGGAAACACCATATATTTT
TRBJ2-7 | TRBV18 | - | TRBD2 | CASSPPTSGSHEQYF | TGTGCCAGCTCACCCCCGACTAGCGGGAGCCACGAGCAGTACTTC
TRBJ1-1 | TRBV6-6 | few | - | CASSYSKDVEAFF | TGTGCCAGCAGTTACTCGAAGGATGTCGAAGCTTTCTTT
TRBJ1-6 | TRBV2 | - | - | CASSEGSPLHF | TGTGCCAGCAGTGAGGGTTCACCCCTCCACTTT
TRBJ1-1 | TRBV11-3 | once | - | CASSTSPRTQAFF | TGTGCCAGCAGCACTTCCCCGCGGACCCAAGCTTTCTTT
TRBJ1-4 | TRBV5-8 | few | - | CASSSWGGEGEKLFF | TGTGCCAGCAGCTCCTGGGGGGGCGAGGGTGAAAAACTGTTTTTT
TRBJ2-5 | TRBV5-8 | - | TRBD1 | CASSSTGAETQYF | TGTGCCAGCAGCTCGACAGGGGCAGAGACCCAGTACTTC
TRBJ1-1 | TRBV28 | - | - | CASSFPQVNTEAFF | TGTGCCAGCAGTTTCCCTCAGGTGAACACTGAAGCTTTCTTT
TRBJ2-7 | TRBV4-2 | - | TRBD1 | CASSQAGTGYLEQYF | TGTGCCAGCAGCCAAGCCGGGACAGGGTACCTTGAGCAGTACTTC
TRBJ1-2 | TRBV5-5 | few | - | CASSSEQGWGYTF | TGTGCCAGCAGCTCGGAACAGGGTTGGGGCTACACCTTC